These 4 T cell receptor beta chains were sequenced from one sample in a study of human T cells and chemical hapten exposure. Documented time point: pre-sensitization, week 0. The treatment: therapeutic diphenylcyclopropenone sensitization with weekly scalp DPC. One entry per CDR3 protein, called by TCRdb with MiXCR from the RACE reads. The sample lists around 350,000 distinct CDR3 sequences; 4.5% to 7% were seen once. The sequencing here drew on whole blood, taken in connection with sensitization to the hapten diphenylcyclopropenone (DPC). These receptors came from a woman aged 18 to 35 with alopecia areata. Some clones in this sample may be carry-over from other donors' samples.

The chain uses TRBV21-1 and TRBJ1-2; TRBD1, the D gene given by the table, was not confirmed from the DNA. TRBV21-1 is a known pseudogene. There are 19 residues in the CDR3. The CDR3, as DNA: TGTGCCAGCAGCCAAAGGCGCCGGGACAGGGGTCTCTGGGGGTATGGCTACACCTTC. Translating it yields CASSQRRRDRGLWGYGYTF.

This clonotype was seen more than once but under ten times. The rearrangement uses TRBV27 and TRBJ1-5; 7 bases are shared with TRBD1. Trimming at V came to 4 bases and at J to 4 bases, leaving 10 bases not matched to a gene. This CDR3 is built from 16 residues. In germline, CDR1 is MNHEY, CDR2 SMNVEV (reference sequence). CDR3 bases: TGTGCCAGCAGTTACCGTCAGGGGGGGCGAAATCAGCCCCAGCATTTT. Protein: CASSYRQGGRNQPQHF.

Ten or more counts support this clonotype. This chain connects TRBV6-2 or TRBV6-3 to TRBJ2-7, with D unclear. V lost 2 bases, J lost 6 bases, and 8 bases lay in between. Germline assignment: CDR1 MNHEY and CDR2 SVGEGT. The CDR3 extends over 12 amino acids. The CDR3 region has the DNA TGTGCCAGCAGTTACACTCCACGCGAGCAGTACTTC. Its translation: CASSYTPREQYF.

The chain has TRBV10-3 and TRBJ2-5; 8 bases line up with TRBD1. Germline values: CDR1 ENHRY, CDR2 SYGVKD. The CDR3 loop spans 15 amino acids. After removal of 9 bases from V and 2 bases from J, the junction contained 11 bases not matched to a gene. The CDR3 DNA follows: TGTGCCATTGCAACTGGACAGGGACGGCAAGAGACCCAGTACTTC. Residues: CAIATGQGRQETQYF.